This T cell receptor beta chain was sequenced during a study of blood T cell repertoires in COVID-19. Turning to the study itself: Researchers got acute and convalescent COVID-19 samples from the United States, Italy and Spain. In each case, the material was cDNA or gDNA derived from T cells, B-cell-depleted T cells, or PBMCs.

V was clipped by 6 bases and J by 7 bases, with 16 bases between them. The CDR3 is 14 residues long. Germline CDR1 and CDR2: MDHEN and SYDVKM. Under the authors' procedure: Reference gene primer amplification yielded estimated nucleated cell counts. Repertoires were generated with immunoSEQ multiplex PCR, while TCRdb's copy carries only in-frame clones and drops some. V, J and clone size are those of that table, while D and trimming were read from the DNA. The table records about 42,000 clones, 85% of them present only once. The receptor was derived from a man aged 45-60 years with active COVID-19. The sequenced material came from peripheral blood. The genes are TRBV28 and TRBJ2-1; possible D gene TRBD2, 6 bases. CDR3 sequence (DNA): TGTGCCAGCAGCCCCAGGTCGGGAGAAAATGAGCAGTTCTTC. Protein product: CASSPRSGENEQFF.